These T cell receptor beta chains were read from a single sample in a study of cytomegalovirus exposure and HLA in healthy donors. Profiling relied on immunoSEQ multiplex PCR, and the TCRdb table lists in-frame clones only, not all of them. The sample includes approximately 130,000 clones, roughly 72% seen only once; the top ten take around 2%. The sequenced sample was PBMCs. The source of these receptors is a woman between 45 and 60 years old in good health and CMV-seronegative. CDR3s include the opening cysteine and the closing phenylalanine or tryptophan. Each record gives: D gene, V gene, CDR3 protein. The D gene is left open where the match is weak.

d_call: .
v_call: TRBV12-5
cdr3_aa: CASGFPMQYF

d_call: .
v_call: TRBV6-5
cdr3_aa: CASSEAGQPQNF

d_call: TRBD1
v_call: TRBV6-5
cdr3_aa: CASSSYRGSAGYTF

d_call: .
v_call: TRBV27
cdr3_aa: CASSYYTGDEQFF

d_call: .
v_call: TRBV5-3
cdr3_aa: CARSFRGRRTNEQFF

d_call: .
v_call: TRBV6-4
cdr3_aa: CASSDSPIEGSNQPQNF

d_call: .
v_call: TRBV10-3
cdr3_aa: CAITATENTEAFF

d_call: .
v_call: TRBV5-4
cdr3_aa: CASSLDRTNEKLFF

d_call: TRBD2
v_call: TRBV27
cdr3_aa: CASSWSGVVYQETQYF

d_call: .
v_call: TRBV7-3
cdr3_aa: CASSLTGAASTDTQYF

d_call: .
v_call: TRBV6-1
cdr3_aa: CASGPRGTYEQYF

d_call: .
v_call: TRBV7-3
cdr3_aa: CASSLGGTNEKLFF

d_call: .
v_call: TRBV4-2
cdr3_aa: CASSQERGNQPQNF

d_call: TRBD2
v_call: TRBV15
cdr3_aa: CATSSSWASGIPAQFF

d_call: .
v_call: TRBV5-1
cdr3_aa: CASSPSLGEASIGYTF

d_call: TRBD2
v_call: TRBV15
cdr3_aa: CATSSPPKREGRETQYF

d_call: .
v_call: TRBV6-1
cdr3_aa: CASSRGERDTEAFF

d_call: .
v_call: TRBV5-1
cdr3_aa: CASSLQAWNEQFF

d_call: TRBD2
v_call: TRBV27
cdr3_aa: CASSTSLAGGPLYEQYF

d_call: .
v_call: TRBV4-2
cdr3_aa: CASSQEPTGEKLFF

d_call: .
v_call: TRBV11-3
cdr3_aa: CASSLGIGDNEQFF

d_call: .
v_call: TRBV30
cdr3_aa: CAWIGGRGYPF

d_call: TRBD1
v_call: TRBV30
cdr3_aa: CASRDSSNQPQHF

d_call: TRBD1
v_call: TRBV9
cdr3_aa: CASSAEGAPNEKLFF

d_call: TRBD2
v_call: TRBV5-6
cdr3_aa: CASSVGLAGDEQFF

d_call: .
v_call: TRBV4-3
cdr3_aa: CASSQDFRMQYF

d_call: TRBD1
v_call: TRBV5-1
cdr3_aa: CASSFTGTGGYGYTF